The present entry profiles one T cell receptor beta chain with its context. This entry belongs to a study of blood T cell repertoires in COVID-19. Germline CDR1 and CDR2: GTSNPN and SVGIG (reference sequence). The CDR3 is made up of 18 amino acids. V lost 1 base to trimming and J lost 1 base; unmatched junction nucleotides: 10. Sequencing was performed with immunoSEQ multiplex PCR; in TCRdb, only in-frame clones are kept and a portion is missing. The table has approximately 490,000 clones, around 90% seen once. Recruitment covered under 25 US areas and drew participants whose ages spanned roughly 18 to 100 years. Recovered status applied to Cohort 3 donors who had two consecutive negative PCRs. It also applied to those with clearance or with symptom resolution.

The receptor comes from a woman younger than 35 who had recovered from COVID-19. The sample consisted of PBMCs or T cells enriched from blood (not recorded which). The rearrangement links TRBV30 to TRBJ2-2; the match to TRBD2 covers 9 bases. CDR3 residues: CAWSGLERGALNTGELFF. The CDR3 DNA reads as TGTGCCTGGAGTGGTCTCGAGCGGGGGGCCTTGAACACCGGGGAGCTGTTTTTT.